Detailed here is one T cell receptor beta chain. The data derive from a study of long-term antiretroviral therapy in people with HIV. The length of the CDR3 is 16 residues. Trimming removed 0 bases at V and 3 bases at J, with 14 bases between. CDR1 and CDR2 from the germline V gene are MGHRA and YSYEKL. It was version v3.0 of the immunoSEQ assay that was run at survey level. Measured with immunoSEQ multiplex PCR; TCRdb has only the in-frame clones, and not every one. This sample yields some 28,000 clones, of which roughly 88% are seen a single time; around 8.3% belongs to the top ten. Post-ART PBMC samples numbered at least two per donor, and pre-ART ones at least one.

The sequenced sample was unsorted PBMCs, obtained 3 years after starting antiretroviral therapy. This TCR was recovered from a man aged 40-49 years with HIV. This chain joins TRBV4-1 and TRBJ1-1; D may be TRBD1 (5 bases). CDR3 DNA sequence: TGCGCCAGCAGCCAAGAGGTGTCAGGGATGGACACTGAAGCTTTCTTT. The encoded protein is CASSQEVSGMDTEAFF.